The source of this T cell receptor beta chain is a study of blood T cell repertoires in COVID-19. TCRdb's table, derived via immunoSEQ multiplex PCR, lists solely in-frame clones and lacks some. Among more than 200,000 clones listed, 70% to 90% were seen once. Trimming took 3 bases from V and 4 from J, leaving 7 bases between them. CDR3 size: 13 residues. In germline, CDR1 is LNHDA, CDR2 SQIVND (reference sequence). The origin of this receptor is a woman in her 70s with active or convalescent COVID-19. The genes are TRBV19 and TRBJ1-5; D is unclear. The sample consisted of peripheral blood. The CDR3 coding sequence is TGTGCCAGTAGTATGGAGAGGAATCAGCCCCAGCATTTT. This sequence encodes CASSMERNQPQHF. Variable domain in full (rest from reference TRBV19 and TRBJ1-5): DGGITQSPKYLFRKEGQNVTLSCEQNLNHDAMYWYRQDPGQGLRLIYYSQIVNDFQKGDIAEGYSVSREKKESFPLTVTSAQKNPTAFYLCASSMERNQPQHFGDGTRLSIL.